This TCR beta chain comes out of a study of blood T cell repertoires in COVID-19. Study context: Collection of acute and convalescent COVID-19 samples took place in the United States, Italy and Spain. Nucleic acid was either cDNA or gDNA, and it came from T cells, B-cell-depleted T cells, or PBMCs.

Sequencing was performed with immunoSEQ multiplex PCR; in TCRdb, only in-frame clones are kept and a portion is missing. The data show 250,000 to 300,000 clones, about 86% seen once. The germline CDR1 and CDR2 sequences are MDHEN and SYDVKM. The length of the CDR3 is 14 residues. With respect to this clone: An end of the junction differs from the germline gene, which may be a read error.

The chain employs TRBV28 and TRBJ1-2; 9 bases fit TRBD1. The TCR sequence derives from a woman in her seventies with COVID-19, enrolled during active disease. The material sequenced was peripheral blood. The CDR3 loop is CATSSPGQGPGYTF. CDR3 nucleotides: TGTGCCACCAGTAGTCCCGGACAGGGGCCAGGCTACACCTTC.